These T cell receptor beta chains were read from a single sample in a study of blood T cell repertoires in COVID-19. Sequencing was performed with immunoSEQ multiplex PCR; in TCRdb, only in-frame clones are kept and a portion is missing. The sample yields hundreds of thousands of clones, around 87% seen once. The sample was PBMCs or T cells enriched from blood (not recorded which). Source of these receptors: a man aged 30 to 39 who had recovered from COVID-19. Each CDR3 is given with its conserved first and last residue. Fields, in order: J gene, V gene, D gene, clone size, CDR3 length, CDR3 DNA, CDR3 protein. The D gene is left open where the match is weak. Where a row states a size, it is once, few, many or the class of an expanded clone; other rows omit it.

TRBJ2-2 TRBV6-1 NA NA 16 TGTGCCAGCAGTGAATCCGGCGGGATGAACACCGGGGAGCTGTTTTTT CASSESGGMNTGELFF
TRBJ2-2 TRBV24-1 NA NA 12 TGTGCCACCTCAGGGCGATCCGGGGAGCTGTTTTTT CATSGRSGELFF
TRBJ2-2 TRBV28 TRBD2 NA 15 TGTGCCAGCAGTTCGGGACTAGCGTTAACCGGGGAGCTGTTTTTT CASSSGLALTGELFF
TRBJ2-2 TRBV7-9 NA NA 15 TGTGCCAGCACCCTTCCAGGGTCGAACACCGGGGAGCTGTTTTTT CASTLPGSNTGELFF
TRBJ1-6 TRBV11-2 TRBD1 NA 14 TGTGCCAGCAGCGCCGGGACAGCAAATTCACCCCTCCACTTT CASSAGTANSPLHF
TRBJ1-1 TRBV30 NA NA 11 TGTGCCTGGAGTGGTGAGACTGAAGCTTTCTTT CAWSGETEAFF
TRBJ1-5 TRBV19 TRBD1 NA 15 TGTGCCAGTAGAAGCGGACAGGTAATCAATCAGCCCCAGCATTTT CASRSGQVINQPQHF
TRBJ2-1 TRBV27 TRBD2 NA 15 TGTGCCAGCAGTTTAGGGACTAGCGGGTACAATGAGCAGTTCTTC CASSLGTSGYNEQFF
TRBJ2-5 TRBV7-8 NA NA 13 TGTGCCAGCACCCGGCTGGAGTTAGAGACCCAGTACTTC CASTRLELETQYF
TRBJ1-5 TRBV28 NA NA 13 TGTGCCAGCAGGCCGGGTGGGAATCAGCCCCAGCATTTT CASRPGGNQPQHF
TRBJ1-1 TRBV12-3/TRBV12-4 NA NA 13 TGTGCCAGCAGTTTAATCCGGGACACTGAAGCTTTCTTT CASSLIRDTEAFF
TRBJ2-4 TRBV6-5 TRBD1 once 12 TGTGCCAGCAGTCTCGGCAGGGGGAATCAGTACTTC CASSLGRGNQYF
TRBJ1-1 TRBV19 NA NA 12 TGTGCCAGTAGTACAGATTTGGTCGGAGCTTTCTTT CASSTDLVGAFF
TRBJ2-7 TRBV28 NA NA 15 TGTGCCAGCAGCATCCCCGGACGGACTCTCCACGAGCAGTACTTC CASSIPGRTLHEQYF
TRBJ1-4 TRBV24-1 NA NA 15 TGTGCCACCAGTGATACTCAATCAACTAATGAAAAACTGTTTTTT CATSDTQSTNEKLFF
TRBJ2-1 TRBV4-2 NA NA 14 TGTGCCAGCAGCCTACGGACTGCCTACAATGAGCAGTTCTTC CASSLRTAYNEQFF
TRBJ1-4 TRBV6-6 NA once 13 TGTGCCAGCAGCCCCCAGGGGAATGAAAAACTGTTTTTT CASSPQGNEKLFF